Given below is one TCR beta chain in context. This clonotype was detected many times. The antigen this receptor binds is unknown. No base qualities exist here, and no much larger clone lies one base off it. The data originate from a study of neurological immune-mediated disorders (dated by TCRdb to between 2017 and 2020). For the wider study: The study compared peripheral blood TCR-beta repertoires of HTLV-I-associated myelopathy (HAM/TSP) patients, multiple sclerosis patients and healthy controls using UMI-based sequencing. The cohort was made up of 68 subjects, consisting of roughly 15 HAM/TSP patients, around 35 multiple sclerosis patients and around 20 healthy controls. The roughly 110 TCR-beta libraries included longitudinal samples, technical triplicates and paired sorted CD4+ and CD8+ T-cell subsets alongside PBMC samples. To precisely calculate how much the frequency of each individual clone varied, libraries were sequenced in technical triplicate. What the research found in general, with its limitations: No identical CDR3 amino acid sequences were shared among expanded clones across subjects, suggesting private TCR-beta repertoires in all groups. The highest TCR clonal expansion was observed in HAM/TSP patients, whereas the lowest was observed in MS patients, even when compared with healthy controls.

Including cysteine and phenylalanine, the CDR3 has 13 amino acids. Only the CDR3 DNA is retained, 39 bases long and in frame from the first base. The junction carries 8 bases between V and J, which are trimmed by 7 bases and 0 bases respectively. CDR1 and CDR2, per the germline V gene, are SGHRS and YFSETQ. This specimen's time point label, interpreted: technical triplicate 1. Unsorted PBMC libraries were generated from 2 million PBMCs stored in RNAlater at -80 °C until RNA extraction. Peripheral blood was subjected to Ficoll-Hypaque density gradient centrifugation to isolate PBMCs, which were then cryopreserved in liquid nitrogen. cDNA was synthesized by template-switch 5'RACE using a primer carrying a 10-nucleotide random unique molecular identifier by which each TCR transcript was tagged. Each sequencing run produced over 190 million TCR-beta sequences covering 15-18 subjects. The RNeasy kit was used to extract total RNA. The KAPA Real-time Library Amplification kit was used to amplify TCR-beta VDJ regions with primers targeting the TCR constant region and the 5'RACE anchor. Sample indexes and Illumina adaptors were added in a first PCR, and a second PCR then increased library yield. The roughly 650 bp TCR product was size-selected on a 2% E-gel SizeSelection system after Ampure bead purification. Before pooling, library quality was checked on a Bioanalyzer, concentration was measured with Qubit, and libraries were quantified with the Kapa Library Quantification kit. Libraries were sequenced paired-end 2 x 150 bp on an Illumina HiSeq 2500. To increase sequence diversity, roughly 24-30% phiX was spiked into each library pool. Per the source publication's procedure: The UMI-based MiGEC pipeline processed quality-filtered reads and removed over 85% of raw TCR sequences during error correction. VDJ genes were aligned to IMGT germline references, and each clonotype was defined by a unique CDR3 amino acid sequence together with V-J genes. Clonal expansion, Shannon diversity and CDR3 relatedness were evaluated with VDJtools (CalcPairwiseDistances, ClusterSamples), while phylogenetic trees were built in CLCbio workbench. Using coefficient-of-variation modelling across technical triplicates, the study counted a clone as expanded if it had at least 8 unique UMIs. TCRdb reran the public reads through fastp at Q25 and MiXCR, keeping productive beta chains. Entries that share a CDR3 protein sequence are merged under the most common genes and DNA. TCRdb, not the original authors, processed these V and J calls. The table for this sample lists 30,000 to 40,000 distinct CDR3 sequences; 11% of them were counted only once. About 4% of the sample lies in the top ten.

This clonotype was obtained from a man aged 60-69 years with HTLV-1-associated myelopathy (HAM/TSP). The sequenced material came from PBMCs. The V gene is TRBV5-1 and the J gene is TRBJ2-1, with the D gene call left open. The DNA sequence reads TGCGCCAGCGCGGAAAGCTCCTACAATGAGCAGTTCTTC. Its translation reads: CASAESSYNEQFF.